Listed here are 5 T cell receptor beta chains from one sample, sequenced in a study of T cell responses to AZD1222 COVID-19 vaccine. Sequenced by immunoSEQ multiplex PCR; TCRdb stores in-frame clones only, minus some. The sample has 130,000 to 150,000 clones; about 93% are singletons. The material was peripheral blood, obtained on day 0 of MenACWY control vaccination. The receptors here all came from an adult in good health.

This chain links TRBV19 with TRBJ2-2; 12 positions match TRBD2. Germline CDR1 reads LNHDA; CDR2 reads SQIVND (reference sequence). The CDR3 contains 16 residues. J was trimmed by 3 bases and V by 4 bases; bases with no gene match: 3. The CDR3 DNA reads as TGTGCCAGTAGTACAACTAGCGGGGGGTACACCGGGGAGCTGTTTTTT. The encoded protein is CASSTTSGGYTGELFF.

V usage is TRBV10-2 and J usage is TRBJ1-3; D gene uncertain. Trimming cost V 9 bases and J 4 bases, with 13 bases left between them. Germline CDR1 WSHSY, CDR2 SAAADI. CDR3 length equals 13 residues. The CDR3 is CASLDQLGNTIYF. The DNA of the CDR3 is TGCGCCAGTCTAGATCAACTCGGAAACACCATATATTTT.

The J gene is TRBJ1-1, the V gene TRBV6-4, with unresolved D. Germline V CDR1 and CDR2: MRHNA, SNTAGT. Trimming left V 5 bases short and J 1 base short, with 8 bases between. This CDR3 is built from 13 residues. CDR3 amino acids: CASSLRENTEAFF. In DNA, the CDR3 is TGTGCCAGCAGTCTCCGGGAGAACACTGAAGCTTTCTTT.

This chain uses TRBV5-6 with TRBJ1-3; TRBD1 might be the D (5 bases). Looked up from germline, CDR1 is SGHDT and CDR2 is YYEEEE. V was trimmed by 4 bases and J by 0 bases, leaving 14 bases between them. The CDR3 contains 16 residues. CDR3 in amino acids: CASSLGTVSSGNTIYF. The CDR3 DNA follows: TGTGCCAGCAGCCTAGGGACGGTGAGCTCTGGAAACACCATATATTTT.

This clone was found once. The V and J genes are TRBV24-1 and TRBJ2-6, with TRBD1 identical over 8 bases. This CDR3 region has 18 residues. Germline CDR1 and CDR2: KGHDR and SFDVKD. Unmatched junction bases numbered 7, after V lost 4 bases and J lost 0 bases. CDR3 loop: CATSDPYTGGSGANVLTF. The CDR3 DNA sequence: TGTGCCACCAGTGACCCCTATACAGGGGGCTCTGGGGCCAACGTCCTGACTTTC.